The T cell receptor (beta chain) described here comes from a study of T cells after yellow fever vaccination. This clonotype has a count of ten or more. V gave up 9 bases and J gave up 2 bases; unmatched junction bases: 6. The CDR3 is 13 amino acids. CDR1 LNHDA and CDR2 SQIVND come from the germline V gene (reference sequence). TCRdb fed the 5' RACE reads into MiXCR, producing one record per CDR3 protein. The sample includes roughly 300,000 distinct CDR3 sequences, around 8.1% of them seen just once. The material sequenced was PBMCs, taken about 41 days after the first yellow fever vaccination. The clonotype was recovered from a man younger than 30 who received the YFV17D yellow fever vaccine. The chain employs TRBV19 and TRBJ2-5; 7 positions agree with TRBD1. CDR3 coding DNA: TGTGCCAGCAGGCCAGGGGGACAAGAGACCCAGTACTTC. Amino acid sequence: CASRPGGQETQYF.